The sequence of this TCR beta chain was determined in a study of patients and donors after allogeneic stem cell transplantation. MiXCR was run by TCRdb on the RT-PCR reads, yielding one entry per CDR3 protein. The sample carries about 960,000 distinct CDR3 sequences, over 15% recorded once. Germline CDR1 is SEHNR and CDR2 is FQNEAQ (reference sequence). Germline trimming cut 4 bases from V and 3 bases from J; bases unmatched to any gene: 10. This CDR3 is 16 amino acids long. This receptor was obtained from a human donor who was either an allogeneic HSCT recipient or a stem cell or donor lymphocyte infusion donor (not recorded which). It is not recorded whose cells these are; they may come from a transplant donor. V and J are TRBV7-9 and TRBJ2-3; the match to TRBD1 covers 7 bases. Sequenced material: blood, either unsorted or a sorted T cell fraction (not recorded which). CDR3 nucleotide sequence: TGTGCCAGCAGCTACTTGCCGGGACAGACAACAGATACGCAGTATTTT. Translated, it gives CASSYLPGQTTDTQYF.